This note documents a single T cell receptor beta chain sequence. Its antigen is undetermined. With V trimmed by 4 bases and J by 2 bases, 2 bases remained unmatched. Germline values: CDR1 SGHRS, CDR2 YFSETQ. The CDR3 covers 16 residues. The sample originates from a study of PD-1 blockade in classical Hodgkin lymphoma. Study context: Nivolumab was administered to patients intravenously at 3 mg/kg every 2 weeks. Broader study findings: Nivolumab initiation under 1 year post-ASCT meant exclusion.

The sample's time point: cycle 4 day 1 (C4D1), after five to seven weeks of nivolumab. In every patient, relapse followed autologous stem cell transplantation, while exposure to brentuximab vedotin differed. CD4+ T cells were purified from thawed PBMCs by magnetic negative selection. The method was immunoSEQ multiplex PCR; TCRdb's version includes in-frame clones alone and lacks a portion of them. This sample carries about 30,000 clones, about 80% of them seen once, and the ten largest clones take about 0.8%. Sequences were derived from CD4+ T cells from blood, sampled before the fourth cycle of nivolumab. The sequence was collected from a human donor with classical Hodgkin lymphoma. V usage is TRBV5-1 and J usage is TRBJ2-1; TRBD2 matches at 14 bases. DNA for the CDR3: TGCGCCAGCAGCGTGACTAGCGGGGGGGCCTACAATGAGCAGTTCTTC. Its protein product is CASSVTSGGAYNEQFF.